The entry that follows covers one T cell receptor beta chain sequence. The source of the sample is a study of blood T cell repertoires in COVID-19. Method: immunoSEQ multiplex PCR; TCRdb's copy keeps in-frame clones and lacks some. The profile shows under 400,000 clones, roughly nine tenths of them singletons. The V and J ends lost 2 bases and 1 base respectively, with 11 bases between them. The CDR3 length is 15 residues. The germline CDR1 and CDR2 sequences are SGHTA and FQGNSA. This sequence joins TRBV7-2 and TRBJ1-1; D is possibly TRBD1 (6 bases). This sequence was found in a woman aged 60-70 years with COVID-19, enrolled during active disease. Material for sequencing was peripheral blood. Written as DNA, the CDR3 is TGTGCCAGCAGCTTATGGCTGACAGGGAACACTGAAGCTTTCTTT. It encodes CASSLWLTGNTEAFF. The whole variable domain, filled in from reference TRBV7-2 and TRBJ1-1, reads GAGVSQSPSNKVTEKGKDVELRCDPISGHTALYWYRQSLGQGLEFLIYFQGNSAPDKSGLPSDRFSAERTGGSVSTLTIQRTQQEDSAVYLCASSLWLTGNTEAFFGQGTRLTVV.